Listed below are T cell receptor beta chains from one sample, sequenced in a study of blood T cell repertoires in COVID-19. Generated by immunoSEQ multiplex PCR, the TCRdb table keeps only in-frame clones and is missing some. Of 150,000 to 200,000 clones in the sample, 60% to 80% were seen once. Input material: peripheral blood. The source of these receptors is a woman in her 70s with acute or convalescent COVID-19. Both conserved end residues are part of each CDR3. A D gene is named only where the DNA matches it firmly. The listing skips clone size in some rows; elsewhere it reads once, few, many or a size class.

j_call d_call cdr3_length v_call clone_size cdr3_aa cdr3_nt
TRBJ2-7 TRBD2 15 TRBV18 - CASSPRTSGSYEQYF TGTGCCAGCTCACCGCGGACTAGCGGGAGTTACGAGCAGTACTTC
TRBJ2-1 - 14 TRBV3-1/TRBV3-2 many CASSQDFGGPEQFF TGTGCCAGCAGCCAAGATTTTGGGGGCCCTGAGCAGTTCTTC
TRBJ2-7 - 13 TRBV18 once CASSRGGGYEQYF TGTGCCAGCTCCCGGGGTGGCGGATACGAGCAGTACTTC
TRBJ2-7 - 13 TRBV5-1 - CASSLPSSGEQYF TGCGCCAGCAGCTTACCCAGCTCGGGGGAGCAGTACTTC
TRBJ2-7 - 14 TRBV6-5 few CASSYRLGVNEQYF TGTGCCAGCAGTTATCGTCTAGGGGTGAACGAGCAGTACTTC
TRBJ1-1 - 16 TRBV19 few CASRPSPGSPGTEAFF TGTGCCAGTAGACCTTCTCCCGGGTCCCCCGGGACTGAAGCTTTCTTT
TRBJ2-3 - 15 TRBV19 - CASSVGGGTADTQYF TGTGCCAGCTCCGTCGGGGGAGGCACTGCAGATACGCAGTATTTT
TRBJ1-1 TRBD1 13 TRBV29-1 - CSVEGRQGASAFF TGCAGCGTTGAAGGACGACAGGGGGCTAGCGCTTTCTTT
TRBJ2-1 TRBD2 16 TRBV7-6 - CASSPLAGGSYNEQFF TGTGCCAGCAGCCCTCTAGCGGGAGGTTCCTACAATGAGCAGTTCTTC
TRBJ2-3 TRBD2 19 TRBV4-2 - CASSQDGMASGVLTDTQYF TGTGCCAGCAGCCAAGATGGTATGGCTAGCGGGGTCCTCACAGATACGCAGTATTTT
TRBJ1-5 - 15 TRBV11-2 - CASSLDRGGGQPQHF TGTGCCAGCAGCTTAGATCGCGGGGGTGGGCAGCCCCAGCATTTT
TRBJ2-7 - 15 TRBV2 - CASSVRGLAIYEQYF TGTGCCAGCAGTGTACGGGGACTGGCAATCTACGAGCAGTACTTC
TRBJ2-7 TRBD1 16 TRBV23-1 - CASCPQETGTLHEQYF TGCGCCAGCTGCCCCCAAGAGACAGGGACGTTACACGAGCAGTACTTC
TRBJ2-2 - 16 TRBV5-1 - CASSLATSHNTGELFF TGCGCCAGCAGCTTGGCTACTAGCCATAACACCGGGGAGCTGTTTTTT
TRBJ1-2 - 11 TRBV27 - CASKSFYGYTF TGTGCCAGCAAATCCTTCTATGGCTACACCTTC
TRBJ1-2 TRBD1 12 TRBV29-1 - CSVGDRALGYTF TGCAGCGTGGGGGACAGGGCCCTTGGCTACACCTTC
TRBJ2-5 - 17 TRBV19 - CASSMTRGSAVGETQYF TGTGCCAGTAGTATGACAAGGGGGTCCGCAGTTGGAGAGACCCAGTACTTC
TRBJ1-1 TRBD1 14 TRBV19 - CASSVYRGIPEAFF TGTGCCAGTAGTGTTTACAGGGGGATCCCTGAAGCTTTCTTT
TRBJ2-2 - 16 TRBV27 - CASSYSGASNTGELFF TGTGCCAGCAGTTACTCAGGGGCATCAAACACCGGGGAGCTGTTTTTT
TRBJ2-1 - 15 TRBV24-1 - CATSGFDSLYNEQFF TGTGCCACCAGTGGATTCGACTCCCTCTACAATGAGCAGTTCTTC
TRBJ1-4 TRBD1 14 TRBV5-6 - CASSLTGAGEKLFF TGTGCCAGCAGCTTGACAGGGGCCGGGGAAAAACTGTTTTTT
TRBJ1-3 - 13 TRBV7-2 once CASSFSRGNTIYF TGTGCCAGCAGCTTTAGTCGTGGAAACACCATATATTTT
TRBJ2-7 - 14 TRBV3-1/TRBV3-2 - CASSQVGFSYEQYF TGTGCCAGCAGCCAAGTGGGCTTTTCCTACGAGCAGTACTTC
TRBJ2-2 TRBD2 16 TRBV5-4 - CASSLRLAGYTGELFF TGTGCCAGCAGCTTGCGACTAGCGGGGTACACCGGGGAGCTGTTTTTT
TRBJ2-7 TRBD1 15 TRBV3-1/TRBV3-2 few CASSQDGTGFYEQYF TGTGCCAGCAGCCAAGACGGGACAGGGTTCTACGAGCAGTACTTC
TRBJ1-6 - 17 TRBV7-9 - CASSPQLQGMTGSPLHF TGTGCCAGCAGCCCACAACTTCAGGGAATGACAGGTTCACCCCTCCACTTT
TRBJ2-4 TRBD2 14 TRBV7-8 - CASRPGGGQNIQYF TGTGCCAGCAGGCCCGGGGGAGGGCAAAACATTCAGTACTTC
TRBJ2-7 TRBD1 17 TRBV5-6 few CASSSDRGPIFSYEQYF TGTGCCAGCAGCTCGGACAGGGGGCCTATTTTCTCCTACGAGCAGTACTTC
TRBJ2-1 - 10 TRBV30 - CAWNRGEQFF TGTGCCTGGAACCGCGGTGAGCAGTTCTTC
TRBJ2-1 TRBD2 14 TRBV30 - CAWSAQREANEQFF TGTGCCTGGAGTGCCCAGCGGGAGGCCAATGAGCAGTTCTTC
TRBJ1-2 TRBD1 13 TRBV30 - CAWSEGTANSYTF TGTGCCTGGAGTGAAGGGACAGCCAATAGCTACACCTTC
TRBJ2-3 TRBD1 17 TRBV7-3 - CASSLQTGGVATDTQYF TGTGCCAGCAGCTTACAGACAGGGGGTGTGGCCACAGATACGCAGTATTTT
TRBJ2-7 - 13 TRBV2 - CASSPRRDYEQYF TGTGCCAGCTCCCCCCGGCGGGACTACGAGCAGTACTTC
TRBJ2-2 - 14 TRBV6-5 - CASRDSGYTGELFF TGTGCCAGCAGAGATAGCGGTTACACCGGGGAGCTGTTTTTT
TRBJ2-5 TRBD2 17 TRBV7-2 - CASSLGLAGGAGETQYF TGTGCCAGCAGCCTAGGACTAGCGGGAGGGGCAGGCGAGACCCAGTACTTC
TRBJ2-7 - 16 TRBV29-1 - CSVVPIQGGSDYEQYF TGCAGCGTTGTTCCGATACAGGGAGGGTCGGACTACGAGCAGTACTTC
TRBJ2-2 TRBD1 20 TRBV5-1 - CASSLAWGQGNGNPTGELFF TGCGCCAGCAGCTTGGCCTGGGGACAGGGTAACGGCAATCCGACCGGGGAGCTGTTTTTT
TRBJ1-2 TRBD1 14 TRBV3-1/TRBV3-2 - CASSPPGGNYGYTF TGTGCCAGCAGCCCCCCAGGGGGGAACTATGGCTACACCTTC
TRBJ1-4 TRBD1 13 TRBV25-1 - CASRKTGDEKLFF TGTGCCAGCAGGAAGACAGGGGATGAAAAACTGTTTTTT
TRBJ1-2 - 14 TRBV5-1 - CASSPQGGRDGYTF TGCGCCAGCAGCCCCCAAGGAGGGCGGGATGGCTACACCTTC
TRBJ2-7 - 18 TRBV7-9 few CASSLASLSQGNIYEQYF TGTGCCAGCAGCTTAGCTTCGCTGAGTCAGGGAAATATCTACGAGCAGTACTTC
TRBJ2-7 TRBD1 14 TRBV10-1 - CASSDGTGMYEQYF TGCGCCAGCAGTGACGGGACAGGGATGTACGAGCAGTACTTC
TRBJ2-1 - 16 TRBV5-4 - CASSLMQSRSYNEQFF TGTGCCAGCAGCTTGATGCAGTCCCGCTCCTACAATGAGCAGTTCTTC
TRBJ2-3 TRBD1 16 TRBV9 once CASSVGTGWGTDTQYF TGTGCCAGCAGCGTTGGGACAGGGTGGGGCACAGATACGCAGTATTTT
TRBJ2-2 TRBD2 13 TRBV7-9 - CASSPGLAWELFF TGTGCCAGCAGCCCGGGACTAGCGTGGGAGCTGTTTTTT